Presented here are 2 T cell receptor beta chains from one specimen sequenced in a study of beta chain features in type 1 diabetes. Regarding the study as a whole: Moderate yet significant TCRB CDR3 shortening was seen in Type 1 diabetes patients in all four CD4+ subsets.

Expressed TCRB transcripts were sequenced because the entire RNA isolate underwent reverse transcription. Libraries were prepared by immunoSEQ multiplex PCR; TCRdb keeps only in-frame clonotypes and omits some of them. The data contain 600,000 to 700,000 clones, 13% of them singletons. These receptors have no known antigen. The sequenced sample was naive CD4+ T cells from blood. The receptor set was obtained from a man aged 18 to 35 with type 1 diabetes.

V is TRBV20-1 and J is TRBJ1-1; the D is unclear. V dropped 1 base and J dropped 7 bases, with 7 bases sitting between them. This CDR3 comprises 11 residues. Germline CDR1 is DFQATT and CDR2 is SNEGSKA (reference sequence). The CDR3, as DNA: TGCAGTGCTAGAGGCGGGGATGAAGCTTTCTTT. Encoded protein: CSARGGDEAFF.

As DNA, the CDR3 is TGCGCCAGCAGCTTAGGGACAGGGGGCGAGCAAGAGACCCAGTACTTC. This gives the protein CASSLGTGGEQETQYF. This chain joins TRBV5-1 and TRBJ2-5, with 12 bases that match TRBD1. CDR1 and CDR2 (germline): SGHRS, YFSETQ. Trimming took 2 bases from V and 2 from J; bases not matched to a gene: 4. This CDR3 region has 16 residues.